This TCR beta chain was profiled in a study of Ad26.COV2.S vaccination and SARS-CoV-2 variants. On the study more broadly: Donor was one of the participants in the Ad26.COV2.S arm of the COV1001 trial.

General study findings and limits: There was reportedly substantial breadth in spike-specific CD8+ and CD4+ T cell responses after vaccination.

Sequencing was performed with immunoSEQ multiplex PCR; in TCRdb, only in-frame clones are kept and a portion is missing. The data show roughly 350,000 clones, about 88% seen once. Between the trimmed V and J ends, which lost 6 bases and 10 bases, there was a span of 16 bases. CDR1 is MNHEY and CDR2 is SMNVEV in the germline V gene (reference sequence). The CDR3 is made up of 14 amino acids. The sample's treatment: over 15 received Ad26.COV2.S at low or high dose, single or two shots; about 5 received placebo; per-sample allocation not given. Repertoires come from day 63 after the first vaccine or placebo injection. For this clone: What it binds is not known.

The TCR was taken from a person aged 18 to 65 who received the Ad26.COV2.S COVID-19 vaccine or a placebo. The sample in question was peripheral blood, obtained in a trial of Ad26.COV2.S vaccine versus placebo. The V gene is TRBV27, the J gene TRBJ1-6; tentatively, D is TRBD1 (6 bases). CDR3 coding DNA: TGTGCCAGCAGACCCCGGGCAGGGGAATCACCCCTCCACTTT. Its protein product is CASRPRAGESPLHF.